The 27 T cell receptor beta chains presented below share a single source sample, sequenced in a study of blood T cells in healthy people across ages. A second PCR of roughly 7 to 11 cycles used a sample-barcoded 5' primer and a J-beta primer mix. TCRdb fed the 5' RACE reads into MiXCR, producing one record per CDR3 protein. The table lists 750,000 or so distinct CDR3 sequences, 20% to 25% of them singletons. Separately, the same data were catalogued under a study of T cells of mothers and their children.

Sequenced material: blood. The receptors derive from a boy between 10 and 17 years old in good health.

This clonotype was counted only a few times. This sequence joins TRBV20-1 and TRBJ2-5; D may be TRBD1 (6 bases). The better agreement between TRBJ2-1 and the DNA end casts doubt on the J call. From germline, CDR1 is DFQATT and CDR2 SNEGSKA (reference sequence). CDR3 length: 13 amino acids. The CDR3 DNA is TGCAGTGCTAGAGATCTAGGGGGTTGGGAGCAGTTCTTC. Its protein product is CSARDLGGWEQFF.

This clonotype turned up a few times. The chain recombines TRBV20-1 with TRBJ2-3; 7 nucleotides line up with TRBD1. V trimming: 2 bases; J trimming: 7 bases; junction bases outside the gene matches: 9. Germline V gives CDR1 DFQATT, CDR2 SNEGSKA (reference sequence). The CDR3 extends over 14 amino acids. CDR3 residues: CSARPTGLDNTQYF. The CDR3 DNA follows: TGCAGTGCTAGACCGACAGGGTTGGACAATACGCAGTATTTT.

The chain couples TRBV12-3 or TRBV12-4 to TRBJ2-7; D uncertain. V lost 3 bases, J lost 3 bases, and 9 bases lay in between. This CDR3 is 13 amino acids long. CDR3: CASSFRVHYEQYF. CDR3 coding DNA: TGTGCCAGCAGTTTTCGGGTACACTACGAGCAGTACTTC.

This clonotype was observed a handful of times. The gene calls are TRBV3-1 and TRBJ2-5; 9 bases fit TRBD2. The germline CDR1 and CDR2 sequences are LGHDT and YNNKEL (reference sequence). J lost 4 bases, V lost 0 bases, and 3 bases had no gene match. CDR3 length: 15 amino acids. CDR3 loop: CASSQELSGGETQYF. CDR3 DNA sequence: TGTGCCAGCAGCCAAGAACTTAGCGGGGGAGAGACCCAGTACTTC.

The rearrangement links TRBV12-5 to TRBJ2-1, with D maybe TRBD2 (5 bases). The CDR3 totals 16 residues. Germline V gene lookup returns CDR1 LGHNT and CDR2 FRNRAP. V lost 0 bases and J lost 8, with 17 bases in between. CDR3 in DNA: TGTGCTAGTGGTTTGGTAACGGGGAAAGACTTGCATGAGCAGTTCTTC. It yields the protein CASGLVTGKDLHEQFF.

This clonotype was seen a handful of times. This chain connects TRBV7-9 to TRBJ2-5; the match to TRBD1 covers 10 bases. This CDR3 contains 13 residues. V shed 6 bases and J 4 bases; nucleotides not matched to a gene: 2. Germline lookup yields CDR1 SEHNR and CDR2 FQNEAQ (reference sequence). CDR3 residues: CASRDRGTETQYF. CDR3 nucleotide sequence: TGTGCCAGCAGGGACAGGGGGACAGAGACCCAGTACTTC.

This clonotype was detected only a few times. This chain links TRBV11-3 with TRBJ2-1; the match to TRBD2 covers 8 bases. CDR1 SGHNT and CDR2 YENEEA come from the germline V gene. J was trimmed by 10 bases and V by 6 bases; bases with no gene match: 8. This CDR3 region has 13 residues. The CDR3 here is CASSGTRGGEQFF. DNA of the CDR3: TGTGCCAGCAGTGGGACTAGAGGTGGAGAGCAGTTCTTC.

This clonotype was seen a handful of times. The DNA of the CDR3 is TGTGCCAGCAGTTTAGCCAGCGGGGAGCAGTACTTC. It codes for CASSLASGEQYF. The V call is TRBV12-3 or TRBV12-4, the J call TRBJ2-5, with TRBD2 identical over 7 bases. With V trimmed by 0 bases and J by 11 bases, 3 bases remained unmatched. The CDR3 has 12 residues.

This clonotype was seen just once. The V call is TRBV7-2, the J call TRBJ1-1; D is perhaps TRBD1 (5 bases). This CDR3 is built from 15 residues. V lost 2 bases to trimming and J lost 3 bases, with 13 bases between them. Germline V gene lookup returns CDR1 SGHTA and CDR2 FQGNSA. The CDR3 reads CASSLSGQGHTEAFF. Written as DNA, the CDR3 is TGTGCCAGCAGCTTAAGCGGGCAGGGACACACTGAAGCTTTCTTT.

This clonotype was counted many times. The chain has TRBV29-1 and TRBJ2-1; perhaps D is TRBD1 or TRBD2 (5 bases each). The CDR3 covers 13 residues. Trimming cost V 8 bases and J 7 bases, with 18 bases left between them. The germline CDR1 and CDR2 sequences are SQVTM and ANQGSEA. The CDR3 is CSTRGTAKNEQFF. The CDR3 DNA is TGCAGCACTCGTGGGACCGCGAAAAATGAGCAGTTCTTC.

A remark on this clonotype: Germline and junction disagree at one end, which may indicate a read error. The chain employs TRBV19 and TRBJ1-2; tentatively, D is TRBD1 (5 bases). CDR3 size: 14 residues. Germline V CDR1 and CDR2: LNHDA, SQIVND (reference sequence). In nucleotides, the CDR3 is TGCGCCAGTAGTATGGGCAGGGCACGGTATGGCTACACCTTC. Translating it yields CASSMGRARYGYTF. Full variable domain (outside the CDR3, taken from reference TRBV19 and TRBJ1-2): DGGITQSPKYLFRKEGQNVTLSCEQNLNHDAMYWYRQDPGQGLRLIYYSQIVNDFQKGDIAEGYSVSREKKESFPLTVTSAQKNPTAFYLCASSMGRARYGYTFGSGTRLTVV.

This clonotype was seen more than once but under ten times. The chain is built from TRBV29-1 and TRBJ1-3; no firm D call. The CDR3 spans 12 residues. Germline values: CDR1 SQVTM, CDR2 ANQGSEA. Trimming stripped 4 bases from V and 8 bases from J, with 12 bases between. This CDR3 reads CSVAVPGYTIYF. CDR3 bases: TGCAGCGTTGCTGTCCCGGGTTACACCATATATTTT.

The chain links TRBV29-1 to TRBJ2-2; D gene uncertain. The germline CDR1 and CDR2 sequences are SQVTM and ANQGSEA. Deletions cut 4 bases from V and 0 bases from J, with 9 bases between. The CDR3 sequence is 14 residues long. CDR3 loop: CSVVTDANTGELFF. The DNA for the CDR3 is TGCAGCGTTGTCACGGACGCGAACACCGGGGAGCTGTTTTTT.

This clonotype turned up a few times. CDR3 in amino acids: CASSLLGEETEAFF. The CDR3 DNA is TGTGCCAGCAGCTTGCTGGGGGAGGAGACTGAAGCTTTCTTT. V usage is TRBV5-4 and J usage is TRBJ1-1; D possibly corresponds to TRBD1 (5 bases). CDR1 and CDR2 from the germline V gene are SGHNT and YYREEE (reference sequence). Trimming left V 1 base short and J 5 bases short, with 12 bases between. This CDR3 is built from 14 residues. The full variable domain, rest sourced from reference TRBV5-4 and TRBJ1-1, is ETGVTQSPTHLIKTRGQQVTLRCSSQSGHNTVSWYQQALGQGPQFIFQYYREEENGRGNFPPRFSGLQFPNYSSELNVNALELDDSALYLCASSLLGEETEAFFGQGTRLTVV.

This clonotype was observed a few times. One end of the junction varies from germline; a read error may be responsible. The chain employs TRBV7-7 and TRBJ2-1; the D call may be TRBD1 or TRBD2 (5 bases each). Germline values: CDR1 SSHAT, CDR2 FNYEAQ (reference sequence). This CDR3 spans 14 amino acids. CDR3 loop: CASSPTRGPSEQFF. CDR3 bases: TGTGCTAGCAGCCCTACTCGGGGACCCAGCGAGCAGTTCTTC.

This clonotype was seen a handful of times. The J gene is TRBJ2-5, the V gene TRBV12-3 or TRBV12-4; 10 bases are a match to TRBD2. The J call may be faulty, since TRBJ2-1 better matches the DNA end. The CDR3 extends over 16 amino acids. CDR3 residues: CASSPVAGGVNNEQFF. The CDR3 bases are TGTGCCAGCAGTCCCGTAGCGGGGGGCGTAAACAATGAGCAGTTCTTC.

The chain couples TRBV14 to TRBJ2-7, with TRBD1 matching over 8 bases. V lost 4 bases and J lost 6; bases outside the gene matches: 8. CDR1 and CDR2 (germline): SGHDN, FVKESK. The length of the CDR3 is 14 residues. The CDR3 is CASSRWTGPSEQYF. The CDR3 DNA reads as TGTGCCAGCAGCCGTTGGACAGGGCCTTCCGAGCAGTACTTC.

The chain carries TRBV5-4 and TRBJ2-5; 10 bases line up with TRBD2. The CDR3 extends over 14 amino acids. V lost 5 bases to trimming and J lost 4 bases; unmatched junction nucleotides: 5. Per the germline V gene, CDR1 is SGHNT and CDR2 is YYREEE (reference sequence). The CDR3 bases are TGTGCCAGCAGTTCATCTAGCGGGAGAGAGACCCAGTACTTC. Translating gives CASSSSSGRETQYF. Full variable domain (remainder filled in from reference TRBV5-4 and TRBJ2-5): ETGVTQSPTHLIKTRGQQVTLRCSSQSGHNTVSWYQQALGQGPQFIFQYYREEENGRGNFPPRFSGLQFPNYSSELNVNALELDDSALYLCASSSSSGRETQYFGPGTRLLVL.

The rearrangement joins TRBV7-6 to TRBJ1-1, with D perhaps TRBD1 (5 bases). This CDR3 has 15 residues. Between the trimmed V and J ends, which lost 3 bases and 1 base, there was a span of 12 bases. The V gene's germline CDR1 is SGHVS and CDR2 FNYEAQ. CDR3 bases: TGTGCCAGCAGCTTGGACGGAGGACAGAACACTGAAGCTTTCTTT. Translated: CASSLDGGQNTEAFF.

This clonotype was detected a few times. The CDR3 region is CASSLEGTLYEQYF. DNA of the CDR3: TGTGCCAGCAGCTTAGAGGGGACCCTTTACGAGCAGTACTTC. The V call is TRBV7-9, the J call TRBJ2-5, with D perhaps being TRBD1 or TRBD2 (5 bases each). The J call may not be correct, given that the DNA end is closer to TRBJ2-7. Germline lookup yields CDR1 SEHNR and CDR2 FQNEAQ (reference sequence). The CDR3 is 14 residues long.

The rearrangement links TRBV12-3 or TRBV12-4 to TRBJ2-3; TRBD1 is a possible D gene (6 bases). The CDR3 has 17 residues. V was shortened by 5 bases and J by 0 bases, with 18 bases between the two germline ends. In nucleotides, the CDR3 is TGTGCCAGCAGTCCGCCCTCGACAGGACCTAGCACAGATACGCAGTATTTT. As protein: CASSPPSTGPSTDTQYF.

This clonotype turned up a few times. Here the CDR3 DNA reads TGTGCCACCAGTTCCGGGGGACGCCCTATGACCTTC. This codes for CATSSGGRPMTF. V gene TRBV24-1 combines with J gene TRBJ1-2; a possible D gene is TRBD1 (5 bases). V was pared by 6 bases and J by 14 bases, with 18 bases between. The CDR3 spans 12 residues. CDR1 and CDR2 (germline): KGHDR, SFDVKD.

V is TRBV14 and J is TRBJ1-1, with no clear D. Germline V lookup: CDR1 SGHDN, CDR2 FVKESK. V gave up 1 base and J gave up 3 bases, with 6 bases separating them. The CDR3 spans 13 residues. The CDR3 bases are TGTGCCAGCAGCCAAGTTGCTTACACTGAAGCTTTCTTT. As protein: CASSQVAYTEAFF.

The table lists this clonotype with a few counts. This chain joins TRBV5-1 and TRBJ2-1; 9 bases are a match to TRBD2. Germline V lookup: CDR1 SGHRS, CDR2 YFSETQ. The CDR3 contains 15 residues. The trim removed 0 bases at V and 7 bases at J, leaving 5 bases unmatched. The CDR3 nucleotides read TGCGCCAGCAGCTTGGGCAGCGGGAGGCATAATGAGCAGTTCTTC. Amino acids: CASSLGSGRHNEQFF. The full variable domain, with the rest looked up from reference TRBV5-1 and TRBJ2-1, is KAGVTQTPRYLIKTRGQQVTLSCSPISGHRSVSWYQQTPGQGLQFLFEYFSETQRNKGNFPGRFSGRQFSNSRSEMNVSTLELGDSALYLCASSLGSGRHNEQFFGPGTRLTVL.

The chain links TRBV29-1 to TRBJ1-4, with TRBD1 as a possible D gene (6 bases). V was clipped by 4 bases and J by 8 bases, with 14 bases between them. This CDR3 has 13 residues. Germline CDR1 reads SQVTM; CDR2 reads ANQGSEA. CDR3 sequence (DNA): TGCAGCGTTGTTGCGACAGGACAGGAAAAACTGTTTTTT. Amino acid sequence: CSVVATGQEKLFF.

The CDR3 DNA sequence: TGTGCCAGCAGTTTTGGGCGCGTTGAAAAACTGTTTTTT. Translated, it gives CASSFGRVEKLFF. The chain combines TRBV28 with TRBJ1-4; D unresolved. V lost 3 bases and J 7 bases, leaving 9 bases between the germline ends. The CDR3 is 13 amino acids. Germline V gives CDR1 MDHEN, CDR2 SYDVKM.

Of note for this clonotype: Mismatch with germline at one junction end may stem from a read error. The rearrangement uses TRBV27 and TRBJ2-5, with D possibly TRBD2 on 7 matching bases. This CDR3 has 15 amino acids. Germline V lookup: CDR1 MNHEY, CDR2 SMNVEV (reference sequence). The CDR3 protein is CASSPRGGYQETQYF. CDR3 DNA: TGTGCCAGCAGCCCAAGGGGGGGGTACCAGGAGACCCAGTACTTC.